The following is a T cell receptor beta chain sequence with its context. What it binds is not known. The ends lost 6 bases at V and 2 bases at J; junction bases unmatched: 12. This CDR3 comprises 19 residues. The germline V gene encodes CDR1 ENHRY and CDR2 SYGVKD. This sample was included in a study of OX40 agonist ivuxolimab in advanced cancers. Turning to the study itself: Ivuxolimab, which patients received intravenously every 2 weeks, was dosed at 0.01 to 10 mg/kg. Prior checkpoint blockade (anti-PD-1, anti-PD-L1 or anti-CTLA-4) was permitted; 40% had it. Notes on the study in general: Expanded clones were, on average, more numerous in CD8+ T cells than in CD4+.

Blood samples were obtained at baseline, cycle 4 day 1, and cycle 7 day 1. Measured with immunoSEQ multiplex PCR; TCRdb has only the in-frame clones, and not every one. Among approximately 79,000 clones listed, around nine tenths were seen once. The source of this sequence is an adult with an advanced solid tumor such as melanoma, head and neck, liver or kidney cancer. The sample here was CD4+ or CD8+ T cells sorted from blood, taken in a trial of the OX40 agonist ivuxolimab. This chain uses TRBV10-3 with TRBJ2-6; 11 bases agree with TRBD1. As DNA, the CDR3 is TGTGCCATCAGGGGAGCAACGGACAGGGGGCATGCTGGGGCCAACGTCCTGACTTTC. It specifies CAIRGATDRGHAGANVLTF.